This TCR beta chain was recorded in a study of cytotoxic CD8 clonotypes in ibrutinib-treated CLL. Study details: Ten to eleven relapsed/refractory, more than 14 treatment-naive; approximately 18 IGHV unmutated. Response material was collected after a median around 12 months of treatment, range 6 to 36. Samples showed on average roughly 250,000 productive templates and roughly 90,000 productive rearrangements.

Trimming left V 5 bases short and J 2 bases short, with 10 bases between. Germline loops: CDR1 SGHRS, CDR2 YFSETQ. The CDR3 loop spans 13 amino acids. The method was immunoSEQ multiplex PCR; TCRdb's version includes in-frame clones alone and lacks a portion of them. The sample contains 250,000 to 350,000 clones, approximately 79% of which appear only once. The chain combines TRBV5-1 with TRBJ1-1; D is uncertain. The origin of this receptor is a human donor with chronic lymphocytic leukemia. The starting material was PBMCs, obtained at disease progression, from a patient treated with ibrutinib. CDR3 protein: CASRYVTNTEAFF. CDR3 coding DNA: TGCGCCAGCAGATACGTTACTAACACTGAAGCTTTCTTT.